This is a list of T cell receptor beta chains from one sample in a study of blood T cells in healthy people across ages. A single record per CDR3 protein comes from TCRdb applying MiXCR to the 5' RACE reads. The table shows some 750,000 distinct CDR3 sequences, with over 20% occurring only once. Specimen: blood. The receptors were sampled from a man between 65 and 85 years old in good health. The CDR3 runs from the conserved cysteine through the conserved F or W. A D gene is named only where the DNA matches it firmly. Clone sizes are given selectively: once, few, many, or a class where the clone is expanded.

CDR3aa: CSVLAQGALEQFF
CDR3nt: TGCAGCGTTCTGGCGCAGGGGGCCTTGGAGCAGTTCTTC
d_gene: TRBD1
v_gene: TRBV29-1
j_gene: TRBJ2-1
abundance: .

CDR3aa: CASSLQYDTEAFF
CDR3nt: TGTGCCAGCAGCTTACAGTATGACACTGAAGCTTTCTTT
d_gene: .
v_gene: TRBV7-9
j_gene: TRBJ1-1
abundance: .

CDR3aa: CASSLNSYNKQFF
CDR3nt: TGCGCCAGCAGCTTGAATTCCTACAATAAGCAGTTCTTC
d_gene: .
v_gene: TRBV5-1
j_gene: TRBJ2-1
abundance: .

CDR3aa: CSARERSQNSPLHF
CDR3nt: TGCAGTGCTAGAGAAAGGTCCCAGAATTCACCCCTCCACTTT
d_gene: .
v_gene: TRBV20-1
j_gene: TRBJ1-6
abundance: .

CDR3aa: CASILEAGDQTDTQYF
CDR3nt: TGTGCCAGCATCTTAGAAGCGGGGGACCAAACAGATACGCAGTATTTT
d_gene: TRBD2
v_gene: TRBV7-8
j_gene: TRBJ2-3
abundance: once

CDR3aa: CATSREGGGRTDTQYF
CDR3nt: TGTGCCACCAGCAGAGAAGGTGGGGGCAGAACAGATACGCAGTATTTT
d_gene: .
v_gene: TRBV15
j_gene: TRBJ2-3
abundance: few

CDR3aa: CASSYGGTGPSPNF
CDR3nt: TGTGCCAGCAGTTATGGGGGGACAGGGCCCTCCCCGAACTTC
d_gene: TRBD1
v_gene: TRBV6-6
j_gene: TRBJ2-5
abundance: few

CDR3aa: CSAPVGGKETQYF
CDR3nt: TGCAGTGCCCCGGTCGGGGGAAAAGAGACCCAGTACTTC
d_gene: .
v_gene: TRBV20-1
j_gene: TRBJ2-5
abundance: .

CDR3aa: CASSLRGQGYEQYF
CDR3nt: TGCGCCAGCAGCTTGCGAGGACAGGGCTACGAGCAGTACTTC
d_gene: TRBD1
v_gene: TRBV5-1
j_gene: TRBJ2-7
abundance: .

CDR3aa: CASKRPGTNEKLFF
CDR3nt: TGTGCCAGCAAGAGACCCGGGACTAATGAAAAACTGTTTTTT
d_gene: .
v_gene: TRBV28
j_gene: TRBJ1-4
abundance: .

CDR3aa: CSVHTGNTEAFF
CDR3nt: TGCAGCGTCCACACAGGGAACACTGAAGCTTTCTTT
d_gene: .
v_gene: TRBV29-1
j_gene: TRBJ1-1
abundance: .

CDR3aa: CSASPSGGLRAGTDTQYF
CDR3nt: TGCAGTGCTAGTCCTAGCGGGGGCCTTCGGGCTGGCACAGATACGCAGTATTTT
d_gene: TRBD2
v_gene: TRBV20-1
j_gene: TRBJ2-3
abundance: once

CDR3aa: CASSQDGRAFSGNTIYF
CDR3nt: TGCGCCAGCAGCCAAGACGGCAGAGCTTTCTCTGGAAACACCATATATTTT
d_gene: .
v_gene: TRBV4-3
j_gene: TRBJ1-3
abundance: .

CDR3aa: CSAPQGGAGNSPLHF
CDR3nt: TGCAGTGCCCCTCAGGGTGGGGCGGGTAATTCACCCCTCCACTTT
d_gene: .
v_gene: TRBV20-1
j_gene: TRBJ1-6
abundance: .

CDR3aa: CASSQDRTVHEKLFF
CDR3nt: TGTGCCAGCAGCCAAGATAGGACGGTTCATGAAAAACTGTTTTTT
d_gene: .
v_gene: TRBV3-1
j_gene: TRBJ1-4
abundance: few

CDR3aa: CASSQRSEAFF
CDR3nt: TGTGCCAGCAGCCAGAGGTCTGAAGCTTTCTTT
d_gene: .
v_gene: TRBV14
j_gene: TRBJ1-1
abundance: few

CDR3aa: CSARPASRAYTDMQYF
CDR3nt: TGCAGTGCTAGGCCGGCTAGCCGAGCCTACACAGATATGCAGTATTTT
d_gene: .
v_gene: TRBV20-1
j_gene: TRBJ2-3
abundance: few

CDR3aa: CAWSASGSIGTEAFF
CDR3nt: TGTGCCTGGAGTGCGTCCGGGAGTATCGGCACTGAAGCTTTCTTT
d_gene: .
v_gene: TRBV30
j_gene: TRBJ1-1
abundance: .

CDR3aa: CASSSSLLNSGANVLTF
CDR3nt: TGTGCCAGCAGTTCCTCCCTACTGAACTCTGGGGCCAACGTCCTGACTTTC
d_gene: .
v_gene: TRBV28
j_gene: TRBJ2-6
abundance: .

CDR3aa: CASSKTGYNEQFF
CDR3nt: TGTGCCAGCAGTAAGACAGGCTACAATGAGCAGTTCTTC
d_gene: .
v_gene: TRBV28
j_gene: TRBJ2-1
abundance: few